The rows below give T cell receptor beta chains drawn from one sample of a study of CD8+CD57+ T cells in acquired aplastic anemia. TCRdb redid the calling of the reads with MiXCR, one entry per CDR3 protein. This sample yields around 130,000 distinct CDR3 sequences, of which 45% to 60% are seen a single time; about 29% belongs to the top ten. The sample taken for sequencing was sorted CD4+, CD8+, or CD8+CD57+ T cells (not recorded which) from PBMCs. The receptors originated from a human donor with aplastic anemia. The CDR3 runs from the conserved cysteine through the conserved F or W. The D gene is left open where the match is weak. The listing skips clone size in some rows; elsewhere it reads once, few, many or a size class.

j_call: TRBJ2-1
d_call: NA
v_call: TRBV2
cdr3_length: 10
clone_size: NA
cdr3_aa: CASGGYEQFF
cdr3_nt: TGTGCCAGCGGGGGGTATGAGCAGTTCTTC

j_call: TRBJ1-6
d_call: NA
v_call: TRBV7-9
cdr3_length: 14
clone_size: many
cdr3_aa: CASSLVQGGSPLHF
cdr3_nt: TGTGCCAGCAGCTTAGTGCAGGGAGGTTCACCCCTCCACTTT

j_call: TRBJ1-6
d_call: NA
v_call: TRBV9
cdr3_length: 15
clone_size: NA
cdr3_aa: CASSVEGGSDSPLHF
cdr3_nt: TGTGCCAGCAGCGTAGAAGGAGGGTCAGATTCACCCCTCCACTTT

j_call: TRBJ1-1
d_call: NA
v_call: TRBV5-4
cdr3_length: 16
clone_size: few
cdr3_aa: CASSPRGGSLNTEAFF
cdr3_nt: TGTGCCAGCAGCCCTCGAGGGGGTTCGCTTAACACTGAAGCTTTCTTT

j_call: TRBJ2-7
d_call: NA
v_call: TRBV14
cdr3_length: 13
clone_size: many
cdr3_aa: CASSVGHPYEQYF
cdr3_nt: TGTGCCAGCAGCGTGGGACACCCCTACGAGCAGTACTTC

j_call: TRBJ2-5
d_call: NA
v_call: TRBV15
cdr3_length: 14
clone_size: medium-sized
cdr3_aa: CATTERTQQETQYF
cdr3_nt: TGTGCCACCACGGAACGGACACAACAAGAGACCCAGTACTTC

j_call: TRBJ2-7
d_call: NA
v_call: TRBV5-1
cdr3_length: 12
clone_size: NA
cdr3_aa: CASSLERNEQYF
cdr3_nt: TGCGCCAGCAGCTTGGAGCGCAACGAGCAGTACTTC

j_call: TRBJ2-7
d_call: TRBD1
v_call: TRBV5-1
cdr3_length: 14
clone_size: NA
cdr3_aa: CASSLEGATYEQYF
cdr3_nt: TGCGCCAGCAGCTTGGAGGGGGCGACCTACGAGCAGTACTTC

j_call: TRBJ2-4
d_call: NA
v_call: TRBV10-3
cdr3_length: 15
clone_size: NA
cdr3_aa: CASSRGTLAKNIQYF
cdr3_nt: TGTGCCAGCAGCCGCGGAACCCTAGCCAAAAACATTCAGTACTTC

j_call: TRBJ2-7
d_call: TRBD2
v_call: TRBV20-1
cdr3_length: 17
clone_size: many
cdr3_aa: CSAREVPLAGGSYEQYF
cdr3_nt: TGCAGTGCTAGAGAAGTCCCTCTAGCGGGAGGATCCTACGAGCAGTACTTC

j_call: TRBJ2-7
d_call: NA
v_call: TRBV6-1
cdr3_length: 14
clone_size: NA
cdr3_aa: CASTPPADTYEQYF
cdr3_nt: TGTGCCAGCACCCCCCCGGCGGACACCTACGAGCAGTACTTC

j_call: TRBJ2-3
d_call: NA
v_call: TRBV9
cdr3_length: 15
clone_size: NA
cdr3_aa: CASSVGGSSTDTQYF
cdr3_nt: TGTGCCAGCAGCGTGGGGGGTTCTAGCACAGATACGCAGTATTTT

j_call: TRBJ1-5
d_call: NA
v_call: TRBV11-2
cdr3_length: 13
clone_size: many
cdr3_aa: CASSKGVNQPQHF
cdr3_nt: TGTGCCAGCAGCAAGGGTGTCAATCAGCCCCAGCATTTT

j_call: TRBJ2-3
d_call: TRBD1
v_call: TRBV10-3
cdr3_length: 14
clone_size: few
cdr3_aa: CAISGTGSTDTQYF
cdr3_nt: TGTGCCATCAGTGGGACAGGAAGCACAGATACGCAGTATTTT

j_call: TRBJ2-2
d_call: NA
v_call: TRBV24-1
cdr3_length: 14
clone_size: NA
cdr3_aa: CATSDLGQSGELFF
cdr3_nt: TGTGCCACCAGTGATTTGGGACAATCCGGGGAGCTGTTTTTT

j_call: TRBJ1-3
d_call: NA
v_call: TRBV5-1
cdr3_length: 14
clone_size: NA
cdr3_aa: CASSLGLSGNTIYF
cdr3_nt: TGCGCCAGCAGCTTGGGACTCTCTGGAAACACCATATATTTT

j_call: TRBJ1-1
d_call: NA
v_call: TRBV6-1
cdr3_length: 15
clone_size: NA
cdr3_aa: CASSEYRYMNTEAFF
cdr3_nt: TGTGCCAGCAGTGAATATAGGTACATGAACACTGAAGCTTTCTTT

j_call: TRBJ1-1
d_call: TRBD1
v_call: TRBV5-6
cdr3_length: 14
clone_size: many
cdr3_aa: CASSTGQGGTEAFF
cdr3_nt: TGTGCCAGCAGCACTGGACAGGGGGGCACTGAAGCTTTCTTT

j_call: TRBJ2-5
d_call: TRBD1
v_call: TRBV15
cdr3_length: 16
clone_size: few
cdr3_aa: CATSSLNRGRQETQYF
cdr3_nt: TGTGCCACCAGCAGCCTGAACAGGGGACGACAAGAGACCCAGTACTTC

j_call: TRBJ2-1
d_call: TRBD1
v_call: TRBV7-9
cdr3_length: 14
clone_size: many
cdr3_aa: CASSQGQGWNEQFF
cdr3_nt: TGTGCCAGCAGCCAAGGACAGGGATGGAATGAGCAGTTCTTC

j_call: TRBJ2-7
d_call: TRBD2
v_call: TRBV15
cdr3_length: 17
clone_size: NA
cdr3_aa: CATSSSLAGALGYEQYF
cdr3_nt: TGTGCCACCAGCAGTTCCCTAGCGGGGGCCCTTGGCTACGAGCAGTACTTC

j_call: TRBJ1-6
d_call: NA
v_call: TRBV20-1
cdr3_length: 14
clone_size: few
cdr3_aa: CSARRDIHNSPLHF
cdr3_nt: TGCAGTGCTAGACGGGACATCCATAATTCACCCCTCCACTTT

j_call: TRBJ1-6
d_call: NA
v_call: TRBV2
cdr3_length: 13
clone_size: many
cdr3_aa: CASLRDGNSPLHF
cdr3_nt: TGTGCCAGCCTCCGGGACGGCAATTCACCCCTCCACTTT

j_call: TRBJ2-7
d_call: TRBD1
v_call: TRBV10-3
cdr3_length: 14
clone_size: NA
cdr3_aa: CAISIQGAAYEQYF
cdr3_nt: TGTGCCATCAGTATACAGGGGGCAGCATACGAGCAGTACTTC

j_call: TRBJ1-1
d_call: NA
v_call: TRBV10-1
cdr3_length: 14
clone_size: NA
cdr3_aa: CASISGTKMGEAFF
cdr3_nt: TGCGCCAGCATCTCAGGGACTAAGATGGGTGAAGCTTTCTTT

j_call: TRBJ1-1
d_call: NA
v_call: TRBV2
cdr3_length: 14
clone_size: many
cdr3_aa: CASSDGRVNTEAFF
cdr3_nt: TGTGCCAGCAGTGACGGCAGGGTGAACACTGAAGCTTTCTTT

j_call: TRBJ1-2
d_call: TRBD1
v_call: TRBV6-1
cdr3_length: 14
clone_size: NA
cdr3_aa: CASSVTGTGGGYTF
cdr3_nt: TGTGCCAGCAGTGTCACCGGGACAGGGGGTGGCTACACCTTC

j_call: TRBJ2-5
d_call: NA
v_call: TRBV2
cdr3_length: 11
clone_size: NA
cdr3_aa: CASIEWETQYF
cdr3_nt: TGTGCCAGCATTGAATGGGAGACCCAGTACTTC

j_call: TRBJ2-3
d_call: NA
v_call: TRBV12-3/TRBV12-4
cdr3_length: 12
clone_size: NA
cdr3_aa: CASSFRTDTQYF
cdr3_nt: TGTGCCAGCAGTTTTCGCACAGATACGCAGTATTTT

j_call: TRBJ2-7
d_call: NA
v_call: TRBV7-9
cdr3_length: 12
clone_size: many
cdr3_aa: CASSLFSGEQYF
cdr3_nt: TGTGCCAGCAGCCTATTCTCTGGCGAGCAGTACTTC

j_call: TRBJ2-5
d_call: TRBD2
v_call: TRBV10-3
cdr3_length: 19
clone_size: once
cdr3_aa: CAISEPGLAGGRYQETQYF
cdr3_nt: TGTGCCATCAGTGAGCCGGGACTAGCGGGGGGCAGGTACCAAGAGACCCAGTACTTC

j_call: TRBJ2-2
d_call: NA
v_call: TRBV24-1
cdr3_length: 14
clone_size: NA
cdr3_aa: CATSDPGNTGELFF
cdr3_nt: TGTGCCACCAGTGATCCGGGGAACACCGGGGAGCTGTTTTTT

j_call: TRBJ2-7
d_call: NA
v_call: TRBV12-3/TRBV12-4
cdr3_length: 16
clone_size: NA
cdr3_aa: CASIADQGPSSYEQYF
cdr3_nt: TGTGCCAGCATTGCTGACCAGGGCCCTAGCTCCTACGAGCAGTACTTC

j_call: TRBJ2-2
d_call: NA
v_call: TRBV19
cdr3_length: 15
clone_size: few
cdr3_aa: CASSGGTANTGELFF
cdr3_nt: TGTGCCAGTAGTGGCGGGACAGCGAACACCGGGGAGCTGTTTTTT

j_call: TRBJ2-7
d_call: NA
v_call: TRBV9
cdr3_length: 12
clone_size: many
cdr3_aa: CASSANSYEQYF
cdr3_nt: TGTGCCAGCAGCGCGAACTCCTACGAGCAGTACTTC

j_call: TRBJ2-3
d_call: TRBD2
v_call: TRBV29-1
cdr3_length: 16
clone_size: NA
cdr3_aa: CSVEDGTSGGTDTQYF
cdr3_nt: TGCAGCGTTGAAGATGGGACTAGCGGGGGCACAGATACGCAGTATTTT

j_call: TRBJ1-6
d_call: TRBD1
v_call: TRBV20-1
cdr3_length: 13
clone_size: NA
cdr3_aa: CSARTTGGSPLHF
cdr3_nt: TGCAGTGCTAGAACTACAGGGGGTTCACCCCTCCACTTT

j_call: TRBJ2-3
d_call: TRBD1
v_call: TRBV9
cdr3_length: 14
clone_size: many
cdr3_aa: CASSVVTGGDTQYF
cdr3_nt: TGTGCCAGCAGCGTAGTGACAGGGGGAGATACGCAGTATTTT

j_call: TRBJ2-7
d_call: NA
v_call: TRBV7-2
cdr3_length: 15
clone_size: NA
cdr3_aa: CASRWATDTCYEQYF
cdr3_nt: TGTGCCAGCAGATGGGCGACAGACACTTGTTACGAGCAGTACTTC

j_call: TRBJ2-7
d_call: NA
v_call: TRBV10-3
cdr3_length: 15
clone_size: NA
cdr3_aa: CAISESGGGGGGQYF
cdr3_nt: TGTGCCATCAGTGAGTCGGGAGGTGGTGGGGGCGGACAGTACTTC

j_call: TRBJ2-7
d_call: NA
v_call: TRBV6-1
cdr3_length: 11
clone_size: many
cdr3_aa: CASREYYEQYF
cdr3_nt: TGTGCCAGCAGAGAGTACTACGAGCAGTACTTC